This T cell receptor (beta chain) comes out of a study of T cell clonotyping in hematopoietic cell transplantation. V was trimmed by 5 bases and J by 8 bases, leaving 9 bases between them. There are 12 residues in the CDR3. The germline V gene has CDR1 SGHVS and CDR2 FQNEAQ. Generated by immunoSEQ multiplex PCR, the TCRdb table keeps only in-frame clones and is missing some. This table has tens of thousands of clones, around 84% appearing once. Notes on the study in general: Without cell sorting, CD4 versus CD8 contributions remain unresolved.

Notes on this clone: As yet, its antigen is unknown.

Described time point: recipient sample about 28 days before transplant, after cytoreduction. Recipients were bled about 28 days pretransplant and at posttransplant days 30, 100, 180. The TCR was taken from a man in his sixties with biphenotypic leukemia. Some clones in this sample may be carry-over from other donors' samples. The sample consisted of peripheral blood mononuclear cells, taken before stem cell transplant. V and J are TRBV7-8 and TRBJ1-4; tentatively, D is TRBD1 (5 bases). CDR3 loop: CASSKEGEKLFF. The CDR3 coding sequence is TGTGCCAGCAGCAAAGAGGGGGAAAAACTGTTTTTT.